This T cell receptor (beta chain) is drawn from a study of identical twins. TCRdb re-called the 5' RACE reads with MiXCR, one entry per CDR3 protein. The sample lists a few hundred thousand distinct CDR3 sequences, roughly 26% occurring once. Looked up from germline, CDR1 is SQVTM and CDR2 is ANQGSEA. Between the trimmed V and J ends, which lost 6 bases and 1 base, there was a span of 4 bases. The CDR3 is made up of 11 amino acids. Another study also made use of these data, one on T cells expressing NK-cell markers. That study adds: Among CD8+ T cells from roughly six donors, dominant NKG2C+ clonotypes accounted for roughly 1.0-8%. Several donors' CD3+CD56-NKG2C+ cells were dominated by the same clonotypes.

The clonotype comes from a woman younger than 35 in good health. The chain is built from TRBV29-1 and TRBJ2-1; D not certain. The sample taken for sequencing was CD4+ T cells sorted from blood. CDR3 sequence reads: CSVDSYNEQFF. As DNA, the CDR3 is TGCAGCGTGGATTCCTACAATGAGCAGTTCTTC.